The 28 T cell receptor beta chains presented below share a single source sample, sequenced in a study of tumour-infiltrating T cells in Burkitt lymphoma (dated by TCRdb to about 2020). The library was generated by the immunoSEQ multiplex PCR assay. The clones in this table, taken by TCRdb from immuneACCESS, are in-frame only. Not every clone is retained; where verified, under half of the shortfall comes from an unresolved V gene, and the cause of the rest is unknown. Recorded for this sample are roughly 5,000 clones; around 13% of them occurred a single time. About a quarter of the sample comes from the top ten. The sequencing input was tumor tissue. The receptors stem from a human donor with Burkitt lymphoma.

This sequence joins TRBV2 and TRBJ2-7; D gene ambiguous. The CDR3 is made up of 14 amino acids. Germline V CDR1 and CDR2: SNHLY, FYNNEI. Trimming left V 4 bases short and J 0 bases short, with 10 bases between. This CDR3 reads CASSGDGNSYEQYF. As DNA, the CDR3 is TGTGCCAGCAGTGGGGATGGGAACTCCTACGAGCAGTACTTC. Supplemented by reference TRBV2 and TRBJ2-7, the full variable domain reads EPEVTQTPSHQVTQMGQEVILRCVPISNHLYFYWYRQILGQKVEFLVSFYNNEISEKSEIFDDQFSVERPDGSNFTLKIRSTKLEDSAMYFCASSGDGNSYEQYFGPGTRLTVT.

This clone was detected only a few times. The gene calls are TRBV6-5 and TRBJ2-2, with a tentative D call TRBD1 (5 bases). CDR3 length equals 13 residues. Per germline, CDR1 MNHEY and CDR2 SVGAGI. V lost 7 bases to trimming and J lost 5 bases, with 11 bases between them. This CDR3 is CASTAAGTGELFF. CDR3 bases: TGTGCCAGCACCGCCGCAGGGACCGGGGAGCTGTTTTTT.

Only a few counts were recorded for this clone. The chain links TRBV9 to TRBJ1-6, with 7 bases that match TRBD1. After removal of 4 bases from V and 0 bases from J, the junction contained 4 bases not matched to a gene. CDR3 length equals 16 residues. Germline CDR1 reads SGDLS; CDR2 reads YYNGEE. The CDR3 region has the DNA TGTGCCAGCAGCAGTGAGGGGGCCTCCTATAATTCACCCCTCCACTTT. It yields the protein CASSSEGASYNSPLHF. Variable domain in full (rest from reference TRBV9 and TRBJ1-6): DSGVTQTPKHLITATGQRVTLRCSPRSGDLSVYWYQQSLDQGLQFLIQYYNGEERAKGNILERFSAQQFPDLHSELNLSSLELGDSALYFCASSSEGASYNSPLHFGNGTRLTVT.

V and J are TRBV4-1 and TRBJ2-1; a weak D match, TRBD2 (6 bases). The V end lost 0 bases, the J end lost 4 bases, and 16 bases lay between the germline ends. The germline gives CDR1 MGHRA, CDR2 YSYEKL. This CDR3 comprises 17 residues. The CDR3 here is CASSQEETGGNYNEQFF. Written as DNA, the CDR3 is TGCGCCAGCAGCCAAGAAGAAACCGGCGGGAATTACAATGAGCAGTTCTTC.

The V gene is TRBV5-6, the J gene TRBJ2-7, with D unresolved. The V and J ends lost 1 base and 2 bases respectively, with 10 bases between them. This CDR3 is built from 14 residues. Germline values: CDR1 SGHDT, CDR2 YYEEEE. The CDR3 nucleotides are TGTGCCAGCAGCTTGTTGCCAGGTCCCTACGAGCAGTACTTC. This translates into CASSLLPGPYEQYF. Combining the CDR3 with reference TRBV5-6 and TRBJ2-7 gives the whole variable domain DAGVTQSPTHLIKTRGQQVTLRCSPKSGHDTVSWYQQALGQGPQFIFQYYEEEERQRGNFPDRFSGHQFPNYSSELNVNALLLGDSALYLCASSLLPGPYEQYFGPGTRLTVT.

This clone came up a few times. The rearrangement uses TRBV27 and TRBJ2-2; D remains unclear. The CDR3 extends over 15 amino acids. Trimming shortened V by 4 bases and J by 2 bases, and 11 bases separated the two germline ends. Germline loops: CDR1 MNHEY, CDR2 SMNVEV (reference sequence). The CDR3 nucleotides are TGTGCCAGCAGTTGGATAGCCCAAAACACCGGGGAGCTGTTTTTT. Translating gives CASSWIAQNTGELFF.

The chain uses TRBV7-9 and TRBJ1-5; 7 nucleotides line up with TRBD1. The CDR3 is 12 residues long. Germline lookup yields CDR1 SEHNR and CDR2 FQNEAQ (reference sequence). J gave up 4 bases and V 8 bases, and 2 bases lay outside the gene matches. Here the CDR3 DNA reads TGTGCCAGCCGACAGGGTAATCAGCCCCAGCATTTT. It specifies CASRQGNQPQHF. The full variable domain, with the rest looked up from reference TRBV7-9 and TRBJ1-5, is DTGVSQNPRHKITKRGQNVTFRCDPISEHNRLYWYRQTLGQGPEFLTYFQNEAQLEKSRLLSDRFSAERPKGSFSTLEIQRTEQGDSAMYLCASRQGNQPQHFGDGTRLSIL.

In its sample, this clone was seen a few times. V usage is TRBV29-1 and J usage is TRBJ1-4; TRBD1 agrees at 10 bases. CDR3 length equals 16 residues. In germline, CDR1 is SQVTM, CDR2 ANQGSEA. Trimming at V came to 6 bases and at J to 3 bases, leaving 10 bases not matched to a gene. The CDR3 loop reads CSVYPGQGISNEKLFF. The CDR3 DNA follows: TGCAGCGTCTATCCGGGACAGGGGATCTCTAATGAAAAACTGTTTTTT.

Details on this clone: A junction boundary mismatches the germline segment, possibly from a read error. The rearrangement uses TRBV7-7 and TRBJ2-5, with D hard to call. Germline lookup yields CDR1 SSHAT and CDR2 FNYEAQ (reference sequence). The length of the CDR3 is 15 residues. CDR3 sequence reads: CASSQGEADLETQYF. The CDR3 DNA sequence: TGCGCCAGCAGCCAAGGAGAGGCGGATTTGGAGACCCAGTACTTC.

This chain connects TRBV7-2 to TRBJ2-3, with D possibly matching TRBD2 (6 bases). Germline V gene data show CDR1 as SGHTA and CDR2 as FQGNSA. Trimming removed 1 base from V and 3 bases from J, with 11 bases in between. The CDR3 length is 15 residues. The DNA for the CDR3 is TGTGCCAGCAGCTTAGGGAAGCGGGCGACAGATACGCAGTATTTT. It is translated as CASSLGKRATDTQYF.

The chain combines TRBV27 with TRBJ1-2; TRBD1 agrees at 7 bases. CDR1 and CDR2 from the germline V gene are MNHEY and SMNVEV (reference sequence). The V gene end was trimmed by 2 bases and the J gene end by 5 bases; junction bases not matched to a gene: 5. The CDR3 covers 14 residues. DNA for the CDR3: TGTGCCAGCAGTTTAGGGCAGGGGGTATATGGCTACACCTTC. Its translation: CASSLGQGVYGYTF.

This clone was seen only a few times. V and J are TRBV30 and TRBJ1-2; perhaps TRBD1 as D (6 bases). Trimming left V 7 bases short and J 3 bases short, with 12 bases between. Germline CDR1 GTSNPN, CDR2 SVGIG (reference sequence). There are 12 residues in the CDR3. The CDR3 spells CASLGGHYGYTF. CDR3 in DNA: TGTGCCTCCCTCGGGGGGCACTATGGCTACACCTTC.

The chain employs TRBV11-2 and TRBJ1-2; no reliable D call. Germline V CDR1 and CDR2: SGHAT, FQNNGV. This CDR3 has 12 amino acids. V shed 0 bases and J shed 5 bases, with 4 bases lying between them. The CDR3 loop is CASSLDVYGYTF. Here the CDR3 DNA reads TGTGCCAGCAGCTTAGATGTGTATGGCTACACCTTC.

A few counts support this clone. The DNA for the CDR3 is TGTGCCAGCAGCTTCCCTGCGGGGGGGCTGTATTTT. Translation: CASSFPAGGLYF. The chain joins TRBV7-9 to TRBJ2-3; TRBD2 aligns across 9 bases. The CDR3 loop spans 12 amino acids. V dropped 3 bases and J dropped 14; count of bases not matched to a gene: 6. Per the germline V gene, CDR1 is SEHNR and CDR2 is FQNEAQ (reference sequence).

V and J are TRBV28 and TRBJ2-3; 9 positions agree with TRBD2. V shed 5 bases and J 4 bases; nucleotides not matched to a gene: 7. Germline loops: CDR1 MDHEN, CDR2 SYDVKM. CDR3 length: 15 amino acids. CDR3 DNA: TGTGCCAGCAGTGGGGTAGCGGGAGTGGCAGATACGCAGTATTTT. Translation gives CASSGVAGVADTQYF.

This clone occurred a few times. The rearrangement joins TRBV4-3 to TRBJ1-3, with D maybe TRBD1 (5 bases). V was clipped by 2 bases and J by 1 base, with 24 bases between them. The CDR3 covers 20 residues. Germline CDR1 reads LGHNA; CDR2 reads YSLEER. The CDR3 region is CASSQRMGTIQGDSGNTIYF. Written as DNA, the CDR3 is TGCGCCAGCAGCCAACGTATGGGGACCATCCAGGGAGATTCTGGAAACACCATATATTTT.

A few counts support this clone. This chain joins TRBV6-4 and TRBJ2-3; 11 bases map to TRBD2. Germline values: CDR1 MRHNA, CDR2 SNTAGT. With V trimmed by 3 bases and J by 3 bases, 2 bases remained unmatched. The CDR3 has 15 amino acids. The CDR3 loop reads CASSEGLADTDTQYF. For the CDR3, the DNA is TGTGCCAGCAGTGAGGGACTAGCGGATACAGATACGCAGTATTTT.

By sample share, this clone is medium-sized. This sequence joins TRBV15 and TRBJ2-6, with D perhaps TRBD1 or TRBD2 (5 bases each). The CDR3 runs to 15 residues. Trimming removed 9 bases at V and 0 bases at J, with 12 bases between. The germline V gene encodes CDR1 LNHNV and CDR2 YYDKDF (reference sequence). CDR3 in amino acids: CATGTLSSGANVLTF. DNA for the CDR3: TGTGCCACGGGGACGCTCTCCTCTGGGGCCAACGTCCTGACTTTC.

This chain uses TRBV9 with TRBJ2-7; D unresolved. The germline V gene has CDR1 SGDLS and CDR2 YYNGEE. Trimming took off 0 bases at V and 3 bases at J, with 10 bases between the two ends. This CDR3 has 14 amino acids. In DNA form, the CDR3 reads TGTGCCAGCAGCGTAGCTCATTCAGGCTACGAGCAGTACTTC. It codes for CASSVAHSGYEQYF.

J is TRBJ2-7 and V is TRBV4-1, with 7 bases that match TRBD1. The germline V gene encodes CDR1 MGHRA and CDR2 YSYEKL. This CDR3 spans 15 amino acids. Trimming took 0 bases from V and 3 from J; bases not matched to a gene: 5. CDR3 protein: CASSQEPGGGYEQYF. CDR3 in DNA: TGCGCCAGCAGCCAAGAGCCAGGGGGTGGCTACGAGCAGTACTTC.

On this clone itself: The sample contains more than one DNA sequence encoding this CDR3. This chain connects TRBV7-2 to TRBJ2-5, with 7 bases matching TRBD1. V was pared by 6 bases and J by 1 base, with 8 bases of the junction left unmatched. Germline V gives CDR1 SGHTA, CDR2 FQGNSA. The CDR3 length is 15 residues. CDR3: CASSPIDRVQETQYF. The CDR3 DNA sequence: TGTGCCAGCAGTCCCATCGACAGGGTCCAAGAGACCCAGTACTTC.

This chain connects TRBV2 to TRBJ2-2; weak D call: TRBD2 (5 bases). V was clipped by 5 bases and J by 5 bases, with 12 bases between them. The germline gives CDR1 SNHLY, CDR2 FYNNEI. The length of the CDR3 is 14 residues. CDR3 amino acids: CASSLNLATGELFF. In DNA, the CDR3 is TGTGCCAGCAGTTTAAATCTAGCTACCGGGGAGCTGTTTTTT.

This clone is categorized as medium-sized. This chain's CDR3 is CASSLLRRGGYTF. The CDR3 DNA reads TGTGCCAGCAGTCTTCTTCGACGGGGTGGCTACACCTTC. This chain joins TRBV28 and TRBJ1-2; D unclear. The CDR3 is 13 amino acids. The germline gives CDR1 MDHEN, CDR2 SYDVKM. The V gene lost 5 bases and the J gene lost 7 bases, with 14 bases spanning the gap.

DNA for the CDR3: TGTGCCAGCAAGGAAGGAGGGGATGAGACCCAGTACTTC. Translated: CASKEGGDETQYF. The chain uses TRBV28 and TRBJ2-5, with D possibly being TRBD2 (6 bases). Looked up from germline, CDR1 is MDHEN and CDR2 is SYDVKM. The length of the CDR3 is 13 residues. Trimming removed 7 bases at V and 5 bases at J, with 14 bases between.

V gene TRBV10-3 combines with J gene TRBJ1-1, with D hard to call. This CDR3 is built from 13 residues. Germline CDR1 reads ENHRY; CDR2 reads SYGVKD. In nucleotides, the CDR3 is TGTGCTACCATCGATGGGGTAAACACTGAAGCTTTCTTT. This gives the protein CATIDGVNTEAFF.

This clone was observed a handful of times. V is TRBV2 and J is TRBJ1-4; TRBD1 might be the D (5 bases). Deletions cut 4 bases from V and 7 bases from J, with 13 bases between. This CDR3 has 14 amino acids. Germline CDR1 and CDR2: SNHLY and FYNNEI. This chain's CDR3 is CASSARGEGEKLFF. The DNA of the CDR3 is TGTGCCAGCAGTGCCCGAGGGGAGGGTGAAAAACTGTTTTTT. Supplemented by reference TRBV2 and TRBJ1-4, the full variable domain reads EPEVTQTPSHQVTQMGQEVILRCVPISNHLYFYWYRQILGQKVEFLVSFYNNEISEKSEIFDDQFSVERPDGSNFTLKIRSTKLEDSAMYFCASSARGEGEKLFFGSGTQLSVL.

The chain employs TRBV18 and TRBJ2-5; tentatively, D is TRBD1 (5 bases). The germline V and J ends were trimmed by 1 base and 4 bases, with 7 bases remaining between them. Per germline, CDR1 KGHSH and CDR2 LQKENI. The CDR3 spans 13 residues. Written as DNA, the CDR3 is TGTGCCAGCTCACCACAAGGGGTAGAGACCCAGTACTTC. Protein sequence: CASSPQGVETQYF.

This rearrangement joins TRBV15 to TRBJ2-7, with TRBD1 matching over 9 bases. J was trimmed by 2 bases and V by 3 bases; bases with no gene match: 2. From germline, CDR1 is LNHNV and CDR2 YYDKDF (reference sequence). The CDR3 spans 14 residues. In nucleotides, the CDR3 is TGTGCCACCAGCAGGGACAGGGGAACCTACGAGCAGTACTTC. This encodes CATSRDRGTYEQYF.